This entry lists 28 T cell receptor beta chains sequenced from one sample in a study of CD4 T cells in relation to SARS-CoV-2 and coronaviruses. Their recognized antigens are unknown. Some clones are missing from TCRdb's copy, which holds only in-frame ones; the method was immunoSEQ multiplex PCR. The sample has about 36,000 clones, about four fifths seen once. Material for sequencing was naive CD4+ T cells from PBMCs, cultured in vitro. The subset is: naive CD4+ T cells isolated by negative enrichment. The receptors were gathered from an adult with COVID-19.

The chain couples TRBV3-1 (or the pseudogene TRBV3-2) to TRBJ2-7; D gene uncertain. The germline gives CDR1 LGHDT, CDR2 YNNKEL (reference sequence). Between the trimmed V and J ends, which lost 0 bases and 5 bases, there was a span of 14 bases. The CDR3 consists of 15 residues. The CDR3 is CASSQDQVTGDEQYF. The CDR3, as DNA: TGTGCCAGCAGCCAAGACCAAGTGACCGGAGACGAGCAGTACTTC.

The V call is TRBV27, the J call TRBJ2-7, with D perhaps matching TRBD1 (6 bases). The CDR3 is 15 amino acids. The V and J ends lost 6 bases and 5 bases respectively, with 20 bases between them. Per germline, CDR1 MNHEY and CDR2 SMNVEV (reference sequence). This chain's CDR3 is CASSRNQGTRDEQYF. DNA for the CDR3: TGTGCCAGCAGCCGCAATCAGGGGACGAGGGACGAGCAGTACTTC.

The gene calls are TRBV11-2 and TRBJ2-3; no reliable D call. This CDR3 region has 12 residues. The ends were cut back, 1 base at V and 7 bases at J, with 6 bases in the middle. Germline V gene data show CDR1 as SGHAT and CDR2 as FQNNGV. The CDR3 sequence is CASSLVTYTQYF. CDR3 in DNA: TGTGCCAGCAGCTTAGTTACCTATACGCAGTATTTT.

This clone was recorded only once. The chain recombines TRBV7-6 with TRBJ1-6; D not resolved. V lost 0 bases and J 11 bases, leaving 8 bases between the germline ends. CDR1 SGHVS and CDR2 FNYEAQ come from the germline V gene. The CDR3 is made up of 13 amino acids. The CDR3 loop is CASSLAAGPPLHF. The CDR3 region has the DNA TGTGCCAGCAGCTTAGCTGCCGGGCCACCCCTCCACTTT.

The chain joins TRBV2 to TRBJ1-5; 8 bases are a match to TRBD1. The CDR3 has 15 residues. Germline V gene lookup returns CDR1 SNHLY and CDR2 FYNNEI. With V trimmed by 6 bases and J by 0 bases, 4 bases remained unmatched. CDR3 nucleotide sequence: TGTGCCAGCAGGACAGGGGAAGGTAGCAATCAGCCCCAGCATTTT. This encodes CASRTGEGSNQPQHF. The full variable domain, completed using reference TRBV2 and TRBJ1-5, is EPEVTQTPSHQVTQMGQEVILRCVPISNHLYFYWYRQILGQKVEFLVSFYNNEISEKSEIFDDQFSVERPDGSNFTLKIRSTKLEDSAMYFCASRTGEGSNQPQHFGDGTRLSIL.

This chain connects TRBV3-1 (or the pseudogene TRBV3-2) to TRBJ2-3, with 13 bases fitting TRBD2. This CDR3 region has 16 residues. V shed 2 bases, J shed 4 bases, and the junction held 3 bases outside the gene matches. The germline V gene encodes CDR1 LGHDT and CDR2 YNNKEL (reference sequence). The CDR3 is CASSQSGLAGADTQYF. Here the CDR3 DNA reads TGTGCCAGCAGCCAAAGCGGACTAGCGGGAGCAGATACGCAGTATTTT.

The chain has TRBV25-1 and TRBJ2-7; TRBD2 matches at 12 bases. The germline V gene encodes CDR1 MGHDK and CDR2 SYGVNS. V shed 8 bases, J shed 3 bases, and the junction held 11 bases outside the gene matches. This CDR3 is 16 amino acids long. CDR3 nucleotides: TGTGCCAGCCGTTCAGGACTAGCGGGGACTTACTACGAGCAGTACTTC. Protein product: CASRSGLAGTYYEQYF.

The chain couples TRBV6-1 to TRBJ2-7; D gene ambiguous. Trimming took 2 bases from V and 1 from J, leaving 12 bases between them. The CDR3 contains 15 residues. The V gene's germline CDR1 is MNHNS and CDR2 SASEGT. DNA for the CDR3: TGTGCCAGCAGTGAATTAAGCGCGGTATCCTACGAGCAGTACTTC. Encoded protein: CASSELSAVSYEQYF.

The rearrangement uses TRBV30 and TRBJ2-7; TRBD2 matches at 10 bases. V was clipped by 2 bases and J by 6 bases; unmatched bases: 4. In germline, CDR1 is GTSNPN, CDR2 SVGIG (reference sequence). This CDR3 comprises 13 residues. Written as DNA, the CDR3 is TGTGCCTGGAGTCCTAGCGGGAGTGGCGAGCAGTACTTC. This encodes CAWSPSGSGEQYF.

The chain has TRBV28 and TRBJ1-1; no clear D gene. Germline V gene data show CDR1 as MDHEN and CDR2 as SYDVKM. The CDR3 is made up of 12 amino acids. V lost 6 bases, J lost 3 bases, and 8 bases lay in between. CDR3 DNA sequence: TGTGCCAGCAGACCGTCATACACTGAAGCTTTCTTT. Translation gives CASRPSYTEAFF.

This clone was seen more than once but under ten times. This chain connects TRBV30 to TRBJ2-1; unclear D gene. CDR1 and CDR2 from the germline V gene are GTSNPN and SVGIG (reference sequence). The ends were cut back, 0 bases at V and 6 bases at J, with 9 bases in the middle. The CDR3 length is 13 residues. This CDR3 is CAWSVLWGNEQFF. CDR3 nucleotide sequence: TGTGCCTGGAGTGTCCTATGGGGCAATGAGCAGTTCTTC.

This clone was seen a handful of times. The rearrangement links TRBV28 to TRBJ2-7, with D tentatively TRBD2 (5 bases). The CDR3 contains 14 residues. V gave up 3 bases and J gave up 3 bases, with 12 bases separating them. Germline CDR1 reads MDHEN; CDR2 reads SYDVKM. The CDR3 region is CASSLRVANYEQYF. In DNA, the CDR3 is TGTGCCAGCAGTTTGCGGGTCGCCAACTACGAGCAGTACTTC.

Here the CDR3 DNA reads TGTGCCAGCAGCGCCGAGCTTGAGGGACAGCCCCAGCATTTT. Amino acids: CASSAELEGQPQHF. The chain is built from TRBV9 and TRBJ1-5, with D unclear. CDR3 length equals 14 residues. V was cut by 3 bases and J by 7 bases, with 14 bases left in between. Germline assignment: CDR1 SGDLS and CDR2 YYNGEE. Looking up the rest from reference TRBV9 and TRBJ1-5 gives the full variable domain: DSGVTQTPKHLITATGQRVTLRCSPRSGDLSVYWYQQSLDQGLQFLIQYYNGEERAKGNILERFSAQQFPDLHSELNLSSLELGDSALYFCASSAELEGQPQHFGDGTRLSIL.

The genes are TRBV9 and TRBJ2-5, with TRBD2 identical over 14 bases. Unmatched junction bases numbered 16, after V lost 3 bases and J lost 9 bases. The CDR3 has 18 residues. CDR1 and CDR2 from the germline V gene are SGDLS and YYNGEE. CDR3 loop: CASSERGHGLAGGGAQYF. In DNA, the CDR3 is TGTGCCAGCAGCGAAAGAGGCCACGGACTAGCGGGGGGAGGGGCCCAGTACTTC.

This chain connects TRBV11-2 to TRBJ2-7; D might be TRBD1 or TRBD2, each matching 5 bases. The CDR3 contains 16 residues. Germline V lookup: CDR1 SGHAT, CDR2 FQNNGV. The V end was cut by 3 bases, the J end by 0 bases, with 15 bases between. In nucleotides, the CDR3 is TGTGCCAGCAGCTTGGCCCGGGACGGCGGCTCCTACGAGCAGTACTTC. Its protein product is CASSLARDGGSYEQYF.

The V and J genes are TRBV2 and TRBJ2-2; 11 nucleotides align to TRBD1. The CDR3 sequence is 15 residues long. Germline CDR1 and CDR2: SNHLY and FYNNEI. Losses at the gene ends were 7 bases for V and 4 bases for J; bases not matched to a gene: 5. CDR3 nucleotides: TGTGCCAGCAAAGGACAGGGGGCCGGCACCGGGGAGCTGTTTTTT. Translation gives CASKGQGAGTGELFF.

This chain uses TRBV28 with TRBJ1-4; the D is unclear. This CDR3 is 12 amino acids long. V lost 3 bases and J lost 6, with 5 bases in between. Germline CDR1 reads MDHEN; CDR2 reads SYDVKM. CDR3 residues: CASSLLHEKLFF. The CDR3 coding sequence is TGTGCCAGCAGTTTGCTCCATGAAAAACTGTTTTTT.

Concerning this clone itself: This same CDR3 is encoded by further DNA sequences in the sample. J is TRBJ2-7 and V is TRBV6-2 or TRBV6-3, with TRBD1 as a possible D gene (5 bases). Germline V CDR1 and CDR2: MNHEY, SVGEGT. This CDR3 spans 17 amino acids. V was trimmed by 6 bases and J by 5 bases, leaving 26 bases between them. CDR3 bases: TGTGCCAGCAGCTCGGTCCTACGCAGGGTGGATAAGGACGAGCAGTACTTC. As protein: CASSSVLRRVDKDEQYF.

V and J are TRBV7-9 and TRBJ1-2; no reliable D call. V was trimmed by 2 bases and J by 5 bases, leaving 12 bases between them. CDR1 and CDR2 from the germline V gene are SEHNR and FQNEAQ (reference sequence). This CDR3 has 14 residues. For the CDR3, the DNA is TGTGCCAGCAGCTTAATACCTGGACGATATGGCTACACCTTC. Translating gives CASSLIPGRYGYTF. Complete variable domain (other parts from reference TRBV7-9 and TRBJ1-2): DTGVSQNPRHKITKRGQNVTFRCDPISEHNRLYWYRQTLGQGPEFLTYFQNEAQLEKSRLLSDRFSAERPKGSFSTLEIQRTEQGDSAMYLCASSLIPGRYGYTFGSGTRLTVV.

This clone was counted a single time. V usage is TRBV7-8 and J usage is TRBJ2-3; 8 nucleotides align to TRBD1. CDR3 length: 15 residues. Germline-derived CDR1 and CDR2 are SGHVS and FQNEAQ. With 4 bases clipped from V and 3 bases from J, the junction kept 6 bases outside the gene matches. CDR3 nucleotide sequence: TGTGCCAGCAGCTACTCAGGGGGCCGTACAGATACGCAGTATTTT. This sequence encodes CASSYSGGRTDTQYF.

In DNA, the CDR3 is TGTGCCAGCAGCCAAGACCCCATCGGGACACCGGGACTAGCGGTCCCCACAGATACGCAGTATTTT. Encoded protein: CASSQDPIGTPGLAVPTDTQYF. The chain links TRBV3-1 (or the pseudogene TRBV3-2) to TRBJ2-3; TRBD2 agrees at 11 bases. The CDR3 runs to 22 residues. The germline V gene has CDR1 LGHDT and CDR2 YNNKEL (reference sequence). V shed 0 bases, J shed 2 bases, and the junction held 19 bases outside the gene matches.

The rearrangement uses TRBV6-4 and TRBJ1-1, with D hard to call. V was clipped by 4 bases and J by 1 base, with 7 bases between them. CDR1 is MRHNA and CDR2 is SNTAGT in the germline V gene. There are 13 residues in the CDR3. As DNA, the CDR3 is TGTGCCAGCAGTGCGTCTCCGAACACTGAAGCTTTCTTT. Its translation: CASSASPNTEAFF.

This rearrangement joins TRBV6-5 to TRBJ2-7; perhaps TRBD2 as D (6 bases). CDR1 is MNHEY and CDR2 is SVGAGI in the germline V gene. V was trimmed by 0 bases and J by 5 bases, leaving 14 bases between them. The CDR3 runs to 15 residues. The DNA for the CDR3 is TGTGCCAGCAGTTACTCGCTCTCCGGAGGGGACGAGCAGTACTTC. Translated: CASSYSLSGGDEQYF.

The chain joins TRBV18 to TRBJ1-2; D call uncertain. The CDR3 runs 14 residues. CDR1 is KGHSH, CDR2 LQKENI, per germline. The V end lost 0 bases, the J end lost 0 bases, and 5 bases lay between the germline ends. The CDR3 reads CASSPPVSNYGYTF. The CDR3 bases are TGTGCCAGCTCACCACCGGTGTCTAACTATGGCTACACCTTC.

V is TRBV5-4 and J is TRBJ2-1; TRBD2 matches 7 bases. Germline CDR1 is SGHNT and CDR2 is YYREEE (reference sequence). This CDR3 is 14 amino acids long. Germline trimming cut 2 bases from V and 7 bases from J; bases unmatched to any gene: 6. CDR3 in amino acids: CASSLAGLHNEQFF. CDR3 in DNA: TGTGCCAGCAGCTTAGCGGGACTTCATAATGAGCAGTTCTTC.

The chain employs TRBV7-8 and TRBJ1-1; 7 bases are shared with TRBD1. V trimming: 0 bases; J trimming: 5 bases; junction bases outside the gene matches: 6. Germline V gene lookup returns CDR1 SGHVS and CDR2 FQNEAQ. The CDR3 contains 15 residues. CDR3 residues: CASSLAAGGMTEAFF. CDR3 in DNA: TGTGCCAGCAGCTTAGCTGCAGGGGGGATGACTGAAGCTTTCTTT. Full variable domain (missing parts from reference TRBV7-8 and TRBJ1-1): GAGVSQSPRYKVAKRGQDVALRCDPISGHVSLFWYQQALGQGPEFLTYFQNEAQLDKSGLPSDRFFAERPEGSVSTLKIQRTQQEDSAVYLCASSLAAGGMTEAFFGQGTRLTVV.

This clone appeared once. The chain carries TRBV7-9 and TRBJ2-2; TRBD2 aligns across 9 bases. Per the germline V gene, CDR1 is SEHNR and CDR2 is FQNEAQ (reference sequence). Losses at the gene ends were 0 bases for V and 4 bases for J; bases not matched to a gene: 9. CDR3 length: 18 residues. The CDR3 coding sequence is TGTGCCAGCAGCTTAGCGGTCGGGCTAGCGGGGAGCACCGGGGAGCTGTTTTTT. Translation gives CASSLAVGLAGSTGELFF.

J is TRBJ2-2 and V is TRBV7-9; TRBD1 matches at 8 bases. J gave up 6 bases and V 3 bases, and 0 bases lay outside the gene matches. The V gene's germline CDR1 is SEHNR and CDR2 FQNEAQ (reference sequence). The CDR3 covers 13 residues. CDR3 residues: CASSLTGAGELFF. CDR3 nucleotide sequence: TGTGCCAGCAGCTTGACAGGGGCCGGGGAGCTGTTTTTT.